The 13 T cell receptor beta chains given below trace back to one sample, sequenced in a study of blood T cell repertoires in COVID-19. Produced via immunoSEQ multiplex PCR; TCRdb's table is partial and in-frame only. Among about 86,000 clones listed, 87% were seen once. The sequenced sample was peripheral blood. These receptors were obtained from a human donor in a cohort sampled during active COVID-19.

This clone was seen just once. The rearrangement uses TRBV18 and TRBJ2-3; no reliable D call. Germline CDR1 is KGHSH and CDR2 is LQKENI. The V and J ends lost 4 bases and 2 bases respectively, with 4 bases between them. The CDR3 contains 12 residues. This chain's CDR3 is CASSLYTDTQYF. The CDR3 DNA reads TGTGCCAGCTCACTTTACACAGATACGCAGTATTTT.

The table lists this clone with a count of one. The chain has TRBV28 and TRBJ1-4, with a tentative D call TRBD1 (6 bases). Germline V lookup: CDR1 MDHEN, CDR2 SYDVKM. CDR3 length: 16 amino acids. The V and J ends lost 4 bases and 10 bases respectively, with 22 bases between them. In DNA, the CDR3 is TGTGCCAGCAGTTCCCCCACTCGAGGTTTAGGGGGAAAACTGTTTTTT. Its translation: CASSSPTRGLGGKLFF.

The chain couples TRBV19 to TRBJ2-7, with 7 nucleotides matching TRBD1. The V segment lost 3 bases and the J segment 6 bases; nucleotides outside the gene matches: 2. Germline V lookup: CDR1 LNHDA, CDR2 SQIVND (reference sequence). This CDR3 has 12 amino acids. The CDR3 DNA follows: TGTGCCAGTAGTATGAGGACAGGCGAGCAGTACTTC. Protein product: CASSMRTGEQYF.

This sequence joins TRBV30 and TRBJ2-5; TRBD1 might be the D (5 bases). The CDR3 contains 13 residues. CDR1 is GTSNPN, CDR2 SVGIG, per germline (reference sequence). V was clipped by 5 bases and J by 1 base, with 11 bases between them. CDR3: CAWDSHFQETQYF. DNA of the CDR3: TGTGCCTGGGACAGTCACTTCCAAGAGACCCAGTACTTC. The variable domain in full, completed from reference TRBV30 and TRBJ2-5, reads SQTIHQWPATLVQPVGSPLSLECTVEGTSNPNLYWYRQAAGRGLQLLFYSVGIGQISSEVPQNLSASRPQDRQFILSSKKLLLSDSGFYLCAWDSHFQETQYFGPGTRLLVL.

The chain has TRBV12-3 or TRBV12-4 and TRBJ2-7; the match to TRBD2 covers 8 bases. The CDR3 runs to 13 residues. V lost 5 bases to trimming and J lost 4 bases; unmatched junction nucleotides: 4. Here the CDR3 reads CASSPSGRYEQYF. The CDR3, as DNA: TGTGCCAGCAGTCCCAGCGGGAGATACGAGCAGTACTTC.

V gene TRBV3-1 (or the pseudogene TRBV3-2) combines with J gene TRBJ1-1; 11 positions match TRBD1. V gave up 4 bases and J gave up 5 bases; unmatched junction bases: 6. The V gene's germline CDR1 is LGHDT and CDR2 YNNKEL (reference sequence). This CDR3 contains 15 residues. The CDR3 DNA reads as TGTGCCAGCAGCCCAGGACAGGGGGCGTATACTGAAGCTTTCTTT. Translation gives CASSPGQGAYTEAFF.

The chain links TRBV2 to TRBJ2-6; TRBD2 agrees at 8 bases. After removal of 5 bases from V and 1 base from J, the junction contained 4 bases not matched to a gene. The germline gives CDR1 SNHLY, CDR2 FYNNEI. This CDR3 comprises 16 residues. CDR3: CASSPGGQSGANVLTF. As DNA, the CDR3 is TGTGCCAGCAGTCCGGGAGGGCAATCTGGGGCCAACGTCCTGACTTTC.

The V call is TRBV10-3, the J call TRBJ2-3, with D possibly TRBD2 on 5 matching bases. The CDR3 loop spans 17 amino acids. The V end lost 6 bases, the J end lost 2 bases, and 21 bases lay between the germline ends. Germline V CDR1 and CDR2: ENHRY, SYGVKD. CDR3 nucleotides: TGTGCCATCAGCCGAGGCGGGCCCGCGGGCAACACAGATACGCAGTATTTT. The encoded protein is CAISRGGPAGNTDTQYF.

By frequency in the sample, this clone is medium-sized. V gene TRBV6-1 combines with J gene TRBJ2-7, with 7 bases that match TRBD2. J was trimmed by 1 base and V by 1 base; bases with no gene match: 4. This CDR3 has 15 amino acids. The germline gives CDR1 MNHNS, CDR2 SASEGT. The CDR3 is CASSEVPGGSYEQYF. The CDR3 DNA sequence: TGTGCCAGCAGTGAAGTTCCGGGAGGTTCCTACGAGCAGTACTTC.

The J gene is TRBJ2-2, the V gene TRBV9; 7 nucleotides agree with TRBD2. CDR1 is SGDLS, CDR2 YYNGEE, per germline. V gave up 0 bases and J gave up 7 bases; unmatched junction bases: 9. CDR3 length: 16 amino acids. CDR3: CASSVEAPERGGELFF. In nucleotides, the CDR3 is TGTGCCAGCAGCGTAGAAGCCCCCGAGCGGGGCGGGGAGCTGTTTTTT.

The chain recombines TRBV29-1 with TRBJ1-5; 10 nucleotides align to TRBD1. The CDR3 contains 12 residues. The V gene's germline CDR1 is SQVTM and CDR2 ANQGSEA. V shed 6 bases and J 7 bases; nucleotides not matched to a gene: 3. CDR3 amino acids: CSVRTGGQPQHF. Written as DNA, the CDR3 is TGCAGCGTACGGACAGGGGGGCAGCCCCAGCATTTT.

The gene calls are TRBV19 and TRBJ2-7, with D perhaps matching TRBD2 (5 bases). Trimming took off 3 bases at V and 2 bases at J, with 17 bases between the two ends. The CDR3 has 16 residues. Germline-derived CDR1 and CDR2 are LNHDA and SQIVND (reference sequence). This chain's CDR3 is CASSMFQRTSPYEQYF. Here the CDR3 DNA reads TGTGCCAGTAGTATGTTCCAGCGGACTTCCCCCTACGAGCAGTACTTC.

The rearrangement uses TRBV30 and TRBJ2-7; 7 nucleotides agree with TRBD2. The CDR3 is made up of 14 amino acids. V shed 0 bases, J shed 9 bases, and the junction held 11 bases outside the gene matches. The germline gives CDR1 GTSNPN, CDR2 SVGIG (reference sequence). CDR3 in DNA: TGTGCCTGGAGTGTTCCGGTAGCGGGCTCCGGGCAGTACTTC. Encoded protein: CAWSVPVAGSGQYF.